One and the same sample provided the 27 T cell receptor beta chains below, sequenced in a study of patients and donors after allogeneic stem cell transplantation. Via MiXCR, TCRdb re-called the RT-PCR reads, giving one row per CDR3 protein. The profile covers 30,000 or so distinct CDR3 sequences, with around 6.8% appearing a single time and about 34% taken by the ten largest. Sample: blood, either unsorted or a sorted T cell fraction (not recorded which). These TCRs come from a human donor who was either an allogeneic HSCT recipient or a stem cell or donor lymphocyte infusion donor (not recorded which). It is not recorded whose cells these are; they may come from a transplant donor.

The rearrangement joins TRBV27 to TRBJ1-1; no firm D call. CDR1 is MNHEY, CDR2 SMNVEV, per germline (reference sequence). This CDR3 contains 17 residues. Trimming pared 2 bases from V and 1 base from J, leaving 17 bases between. The CDR3 spells CASSLTPDYRKNTEAFF. For the CDR3, the DNA is TGTGCCAGCAGTTTAACGCCCGATTATCGCAAGAACACTGAAGCTTTCTTT.

In this sample, this clonotype turned up many times. The chain combines TRBV9 with TRBJ2-1; 11 nucleotides agree with TRBD2. The length of the CDR3 is 14 residues. With V trimmed by 4 bases and J by 5 bases, 2 bases remained unmatched. Germline CDR1 SGDLS, CDR2 YYNGEE. CDR3 residues: CASSLAGGNNEQFF. The CDR3 region has the DNA TGTGCCAGCAGCTTAGCGGGAGGGAACAATGAGCAGTTCTTC.

This clonotype has at least ten counts. The chain employs TRBV11-3 and TRBJ1-5, with D possibly matching TRBD1 (5 bases). V was pared by 5 bases and J by 4 bases, with 24 bases between. Germline V lookup: CDR1 SGHNT, CDR2 YENEEA. The CDR3 consists of 18 residues. The CDR3 DNA follows: TGTGCCAGCAGCCCACCCGCAGACAGCACTCCCCAAAATCAGCCCCAGCATTTT. Its protein product is CASSPPADSTPQNQPQHF.

Turning to this clonotype: A much larger clone sits a single nucleotide away, making a read error possible. The chain combines TRBV6-5 with TRBJ2-5; 9 positions agree with TRBD1. The CDR3 sequence is 15 residues long. Germline CDR1 reads MNHEY; CDR2 reads SVGAGI. CDR3: CASIYYRGPGETQYF. CDR3 coding DNA: TGTGCCAGCATTTACTACAGGGGGCCGGGAGAGACCCAGTACTTC.

There are a few counts of this clonotype. This chain links TRBV7-2 with TRBJ2-1, with D possibly matching TRBD2 (6 bases). CDR1 and CDR2 (germline): SGHTA, FQGNSA. The CDR3 length is 15 residues. The V and J ends lost 3 bases and 1 base respectively, with 10 bases between them. This CDR3 is CASSLGRGSYNEQFF. The CDR3 DNA follows: TGTGCCAGCAGCTTGGGGCGGGGATCCTACAATGAGCAGTTCTTC. Full variable domain (remainder filled in from reference TRBV7-2 and TRBJ2-1): GAGVSQSPSNKVTEKGKDVELRCDPISGHTALYWYRQSLGQGLEFLIYFQGNSAPDKSGLPSDRFSAERTGGSVSTLTIQRTQQEDSAVYLCASSLGRGSYNEQFFGPGTRLTVL.

This clonotype was observed many times. The chain uses TRBV20-1 and TRBJ2-1; D may be TRBD1 or TRBD2 (5 bases each). V was shortened by 2 bases and J by 10 bases, with 24 bases between the two germline ends. CDR3 length: 16 amino acids. Per the germline V gene, CDR1 is DFQATT and CDR2 is SNEGSKA (reference sequence). The CDR3 DNA is TGCAGTGCTAGACCGGAGGTGGGAGTAGGGACCAGCGAGCAGTTCTTC. Translating gives CSARPEVGVGTSEQFF.

This clonotype showed up many times. The chain couples TRBV25-1 to TRBJ2-3, with 12 bases identical to TRBD2. Germline CDR1 MGHDK, CDR2 SYGVNS. V shed 3 bases and J 8 bases; nucleotides not matched to a gene: 9. The CDR3 is 16 residues long. The CDR3 DNA reads as TGTGCCAGCAGTGATTCTAGCGGGAGGGCCCGAGGTACGCAGTATTTT. Translation: CASSDSSGRARGTQYF.

A few counts support this clonotype. V gene TRBV27 combines with J gene TRBJ2-3, with 7 nucleotides matching TRBD2. V lost 4 bases and J lost 1; bases outside the gene matches: 5. In germline, CDR1 is MNHEY, CDR2 SMNVEV (reference sequence). The CDR3 totals 15 residues. The CDR3 region is CASSWRDYRTDTQYF. CDR3 in DNA: TGTGCCAGCAGTTGGAGGGACTACCGCACAGATACGCAGTATTTT.

This clonotype was found many times. This chain links TRBV27 with TRBJ1-6; TRBD1 is a possible D gene (6 bases). This CDR3 is 13 amino acids long. In germline, CDR1 is MNHEY, CDR2 SMNVEV (reference sequence). The V end lost 5 bases, the J end lost 10 bases, and 12 bases lay between the germline ends. As DNA, the CDR3 is TGTGCCAGCAGTGTAGGGGGAATCTCACCCCTCCACTTT. It translates to CASSVGGISPLHF.

Ten or more counts support this clonotype. The gene calls are TRBV3-1 and TRBJ1-2; 7 nucleotides align to TRBD1. The CDR3 extends over 15 amino acids. Germline assignment: CDR1 LGHDT and CDR2 YNNKEL (reference sequence). V lost 0 bases, J lost 8 bases, and 9 bases stayed unmatched. Written as DNA, the CDR3 is TGTGCCAGCAGCCAAGATCCCTACACAGGGGAGGGCTACACCTTC. It encodes CASSQDPYTGEGYTF.

This clonotype has a count of ten or more. V gene TRBV29-1 combines with J gene TRBJ2-7; D not certain. The germline V and J ends were trimmed by 7 bases and 2 bases, with 12 bases remaining between them. Germline V gives CDR1 SQVTM, CDR2 ANQGSEA. The CDR3 runs 12 residues. The CDR3 spells CSARLEAYEQYF. For the CDR3, the DNA is TGCAGCGCCCGGCTTGAGGCCTACGAGCAGTACTTC.

V usage is TRBV28 and J usage is TRBJ2-5; D possibly corresponds to TRBD2 (5 bases). The germline V gene has CDR1 MDHEN and CDR2 SYDVKM. Trimming shortened V by 3 bases and J by 5 bases, and 16 bases separated the two germline ends. CDR3 length: 15 amino acids. The CDR3 protein is CASSFDPGGGETQYF. DNA for the CDR3: TGTGCCAGCAGTTTTGACCCAGGAGGTGGTGAGACCCAGTACTTC.

This clonotype was counted between two and nine times. The gene calls are TRBV9 and TRBJ2-1; possible D gene TRBD2, 5 bases. Trimming pared 2 bases from V and 8 bases from J, leaving 20 bases between. The germline V gene has CDR1 SGDLS and CDR2 YYNGEE. The CDR3 is made up of 16 amino acids. In DNA, the CDR3 is TGTGCCAGCAGCGTGGTAGGGTTTGGAGGCTCGGATGAGCAGTTCTTC. Its protein product is CASSVVGFGGSDEQFF.

The V call is TRBV4-2, the J call TRBJ2-2; a weak D match, TRBD1 (5 bases). The CDR3 contains 16 residues. The V and J ends lost 4 bases and 0 bases respectively, with 12 bases between them. Per the germline V gene, CDR1 is LGHNA and CDR2 is YNFKEQ. The CDR3: CASSPWTLPNTGELFF. The CDR3 DNA is TGTGCCAGCAGCCCCTGGACACTACCGAACACCGGGGAGCTGTTTTTT.

In its sample, this clonotype was seen many times. The chain links TRBV4-3 to TRBJ1-5; 9 bases are a match to TRBD1. V gave up 1 base and J gave up 4 bases; unmatched junction bases: 2. This CDR3 has 15 amino acids. CDR1 and CDR2 (germline): LGHNA, YSLEER. The CDR3 spells CASSQGQGVNQPQHF. The CDR3 DNA sequence: TGCGCCAGCAGCCAAGGACAGGGGGTTAATCAGCCCCAGCATTTT.

The chain carries TRBV28 and TRBJ2-1, with no clear D. Germline CDR1 MDHEN, CDR2 SYDVKM. Trimming shortened V by 6 bases and J by 6 bases, and 9 bases separated the two germline ends. The CDR3 is made up of 12 amino acids. CDR3 protein: CASSRPFNEQFF. DNA of the CDR3: TGTGCCAGCAGCCGGCCCTTCAATGAGCAGTTCTTC.

This clonotype showed up many times. The gene calls are TRBV3-1 and TRBJ2-3, with no clear D. Trimming removed 1 base from V and 4 bases from J, with 3 bases in between. The CDR3 length is 12 residues. Germline values: CDR1 LGHDT, CDR2 YNNKEL (reference sequence). This chain's CDR3 is CASSQVADTQYF. DNA for the CDR3: TGTGCCAGCAGCCAAGTCGCAGATACGCAGTATTTT.

This clonotype was detected ten times or more. The V gene is TRBV20-1, the J gene TRBJ2-7; D unclear. The CDR3 loop spans 12 amino acids. Per the germline V gene, CDR1 is DFQATT and CDR2 is SNEGSKA (reference sequence). V lost 2 bases and J lost 4, with 9 bases in between. This CDR3 is CSARNPVYEQYF. CDR3 sequence (DNA): TGCAGTGCTAGAAATCCGGTATACGAGCAGTACTTC.

To note about this clonotype: This could be a read error, since a much larger clone is one nucleotide away. This chain uses TRBV18 with TRBJ2-1; D ambiguous. Trimming left V 3 bases short and J 0 bases short, with 3 bases between. The CDR3 spans 13 residues. CDR1 and CDR2 from the germline V gene are KGHSH and LQKENI. The CDR3 here is CASSPSSYNEQFF. The CDR3 coding sequence is TGTGCCAGCTCACCTAGCTCCTACAATGAGCAGTTCTTC.

In this sample, this clonotype turned up many times. The chain employs TRBV6-2 or TRBV6-3 and TRBJ2-7, with TRBD2 as a possible D gene (5 bases). This CDR3 comprises 16 residues. Trimming took off 4 bases at V and 1 base at J, with 17 bases between the two ends. Germline CDR1 is MNHEY and CDR2 is SVGEGT. The CDR3 spells CASSFPTRGPSYEQYF. The CDR3 DNA follows: TGTGCCAGCAGTTTCCCGACTCGCGGGCCGTCCTACGAGCAGTACTTC.

This clonotype was observed at least ten times. The chain combines TRBV7-9 with TRBJ1-2, with 8 nucleotides matching TRBD1. This CDR3 is 15 amino acids long. V lost 5 bases to trimming and J lost 4 bases; unmatched junction nucleotides: 9. Germline V lookup: CDR1 SEHNR, CDR2 FQNEAQ (reference sequence). The CDR3, as DNA: TGTGCCAGCAGCCCGGGACAGGCCATTGTCTATGGCTACACCTTC. It translates to CASSPGQAIVYGYTF. The entire variable domain, with the rest obtained from reference TRBV7-9 and TRBJ1-2, is as follows: DTGVSQNPRHKITKRGQNVTFRCDPISEHNRLYWYRQTLGQGPEFLTYFQNEAQLEKSRLLSDRFSAERPKGSFSTLEIQRTEQGDSAMYLCASSPGQAIVYGYTFGSGTRLTVV.

This clonotype was found a few times. The rearrangement joins TRBV24-1 to TRBJ2-1, with D possibly TRBD2 on 6 matching bases. Germline CDR1 is KGHDR and CDR2 is SFDVKD. CDR3 length equals 13 residues. V lost 8 bases to trimming and J lost 10 bases, with 17 bases between them. The CDR3 protein is CATKGDLQREQFF. The DNA of the CDR3 is TGTGCCACCAAAGGGGACTTGCAGAGGGAGCAGTTCTTC.

This clonotype appeared many times. The chain recombines TRBV3-1 with TRBJ1-1, with D unclear. The CDR3 runs to 15 residues. Looked up from germline, CDR1 is LGHDT and CDR2 is YNNKEL (reference sequence). Trimming took off 3 bases at V and 5 bases at J, with 16 bases between the two ends. CDR3 coding DNA: TGTGCCAGCAGCCAGTTTATTGGCCCAGGAACTGAAGCTTTCTTT. Its protein is CASSQFIGPGTEAFF.

This clonotype was counted ten times or more. This sequence joins TRBV27 and TRBJ1-1; tentatively, D is TRBD1 (6 bases). The CDR3 runs to 14 residues. V lost 2 bases, J lost 3 bases, and 10 bases lay in between. Per the germline V gene, CDR1 is MNHEY and CDR2 is SMNVEV (reference sequence). CDR3 loop: CASSLIGQYTEAFF. For the CDR3, the DNA is TGTGCCAGCAGTTTAATCGGACAGTACACTGAAGCTTTCTTT.

This clonotype has at least ten counts. The chain carries TRBV12-3 or TRBV12-4 and TRBJ2-1; maybe TRBD2 (5 bases). The CDR3 runs to 15 residues. V was cut by 0 bases and J by 6 bases, with 12 bases left in between. CDR3 loop: CASSLAPTSSNEQFF. In DNA form, the CDR3 reads TGTGCCAGCAGTTTAGCGCCAACTAGTAGCAATGAGCAGTTCTTC.

V gene TRBV27 combines with J gene TRBJ2-2; TRBD1 matches 8 bases. Germline V gene sequence: CDR1 MNHEY, CDR2 SMNVEV (reference sequence). Trimming removed 1 base from V and 5 bases from J; junction bases left unmatched: 6. The CDR3 loop spans 16 amino acids. The CDR3 DNA sequence: TGTGCCAGCAGTTTATACCAGGGGGCGCGGACCGGGGAGCTGTTTTTT. Amino acid sequence: CASSLYQGARTGELFF.

The rearrangement links TRBV2 to TRBJ2-1; D gene ambiguous. CDR3 size: 11 residues. Trimming took off 9 bases at V and 5 bases at J, with 8 bases between the two ends. Germline V gene data show CDR1 as SNHLY and CDR2 as FYNNEI. The CDR3 region is CARKIHNEQFF. For the CDR3, the DNA is TGTGCCAGAAAAATACACAATGAGCAGTTCTTC.